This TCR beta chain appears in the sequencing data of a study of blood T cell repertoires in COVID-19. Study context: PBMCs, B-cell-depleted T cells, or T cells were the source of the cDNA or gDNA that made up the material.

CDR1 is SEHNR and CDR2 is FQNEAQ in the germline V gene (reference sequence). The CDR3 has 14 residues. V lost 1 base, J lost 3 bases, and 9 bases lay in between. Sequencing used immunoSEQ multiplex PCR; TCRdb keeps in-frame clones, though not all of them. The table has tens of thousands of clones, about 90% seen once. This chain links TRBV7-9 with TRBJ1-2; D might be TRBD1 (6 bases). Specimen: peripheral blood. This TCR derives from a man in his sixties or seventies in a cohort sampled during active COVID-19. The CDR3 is CASSLGTAYYGYTF. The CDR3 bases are TGTGCCAGCAGCTTAGGGACAGCCTACTATGGCTACACCTTC.